These 25 T cell receptor beta chains were all obtained from the same sample, sequenced in a study of blood T cells in healthy people across ages. For the second PCR, which ran for about 6 to 12 cycles, a sample-barcoded 5' primer and a J-beta primer mix were used. Each CDR3 protein is one row after TCRdb ran MiXCR on the 5' RACE reads. The data hold 500,000 to 600,000 distinct CDR3 sequences, with about 25% observed a single time. Sequencing was carried out using blood. These receptors originate from a woman between 65 and 79 years old in good health.

The V call is TRBV20-1, the J call TRBJ2-3, with no clear D. Trimming took 2 bases from V and 4 from J, leaving 10 bases between them. This CDR3 is 13 amino acids long. CDR1 is DFQATT, CDR2 SNEGSKA, per germline (reference sequence). Here the CDR3 DNA reads TGCAGTGCTAGAAGGCGTTTCGCAGATACGCAGTATTTT. It translates to CSARRRFADTQYF.

The rearrangement links TRBV5-1 to TRBJ1-2; 7 bases are shared with TRBD1. CDR3 size: 14 residues. V was clipped by 4 bases and J by 4 bases; unmatched bases: 7. Germline V gene sequence: CDR1 SGHRS, CDR2 YFSETQ. In DNA form, the CDR3 reads TGCGCCAGCAGCCCCCTCGAGGGGGCCTATGGCTACACCTTC. It codes for CASSPLEGAYGYTF. Full variable domain (rest looked up from reference TRBV5-1 and TRBJ1-2): KAGVTQTPRYLIKTRGQQVTLSCSPISGHRSVSWYQQTPGQGLQFLFEYFSETQRNKGNFPGRFSGRQFSNSRSEMNVSTLELGDSALYLCASSPLEGAYGYTFGSGTRLTVV.

This clonotype was found a few times. The rearrangement uses TRBV20-1 and TRBJ2-3, with 10 positions matching TRBD2. The CDR3 has 13 residues. With V trimmed by 5 bases and J by 5 bases, 4 bases remained unmatched. Germline lookup yields CDR1 DFQATT and CDR2 SNEGSKA (reference sequence). The CDR3 here is CSAPRTSGDTQYF. CDR3 nucleotides: TGCAGTGCTCCCCGGACTAGCGGAGATACGCAGTATTTT.

CDR3 nucleotides: TGTGCCAGCAGTGTACGCCGGACAGGCTATGGCTACACCTTC. It is translated as CASSVRRTGYGYTF. The chain combines TRBV25-1 with TRBJ1-2; 7 bases agree with TRBD1. The trim removed 4 bases at V and 4 bases at J, leaving 6 bases unmatched. This CDR3 is built from 14 residues. The V gene's germline CDR1 is MGHDK and CDR2 SYGVNS.

The chain couples TRBV12-3 or TRBV12-4 to TRBJ2-3, with a tentative D call TRBD1 (5 bases). V gave up 4 bases and J gave up 6 bases, with 14 bases separating them. The CDR3 totals 14 residues. CDR3 region: CASSSPQGWDTQYF. For the CDR3, the DNA is TGTGCCAGCAGTTCCCCGCAGGGTTGGGATACGCAGTATTTT.

The V and J genes are TRBV11-3 and TRBJ2-7, with a weak D call TRBD1 (7 bases). CDR1 is SGHNT, CDR2 YENEEA, per germline. The CDR3 covers 14 residues. With 4 bases removed from V and 5 bases from J, the gap between germline ends came to 15 bases. DNA of the CDR3: TGTGCCAGCAGCTCAGGGGGGATATTTCACGAGCAGTACTTC. Translated, it gives CASSSGGIFHEQYF.

This clonotype has a handful of counts. The V gene is TRBV20-1, the J gene TRBJ1-1; possible D gene TRBD1, 6 bases. Germline loops: CDR1 DFQATT, CDR2 SNEGSKA (reference sequence). The CDR3 is 15 residues long. V lost 0 bases and J 1 base, leaving 12 bases between the germline ends. The CDR3 coding sequence is TGCAGTGCTAGAGATAGTCAGGGGTCGAACACTGAAGCTTTCTTT. It codes for CSARDSQGSNTEAFF.

The rearrangement uses TRBV7-7 and TRBJ2-3, with D uncertain. The V gene's germline CDR1 is SSHAT and CDR2 FNYEAQ (reference sequence). The V end lost 5 bases, the J end lost 12 bases, and 15 bases lay between the germline ends. CDR3 length: 12 amino acids. The CDR3 sequence is CASSPLVGGQYF. CDR3 sequence (DNA): TGTGCCAGCAGCCCGTTGGTTGGCGGACAGTATTTT.

The rearrangement joins TRBV18 to TRBJ2-7; tentatively, D is TRBD1 (6 bases). Germline CDR1 reads KGHSH; CDR2 reads LQKENI. Trimming stripped 5 bases from V and 12 bases from J, with 14 bases between. This CDR3 has 11 residues. The CDR3 spells CASSGGAGTYF. The DNA for the CDR3 is TGTGCCAGCTCAGGGGGCGCAGGGACGTACTTC.

V usage is TRBV10-3 and J usage is TRBJ2-5; 8 bases line up with TRBD2. The J call is uncertain, as TRBJ2-1 better fits the DNA end. The CDR3 totals 15 residues. CDR1 is ENHRY and CDR2 is SYGVKD in the germline V gene. CDR3 DNA sequence: TGTGCCATCAGTGTCGGGGGGGGATCCTACAATGAGCAGTTCTTC. It yields the protein CAISVGGGSYNEQFF.

The rearrangement links TRBV19 to TRBJ2-5; 9 bases are a match to TRBD1. The tail of the sequence fits TRBJ2-7 better, so the J call may be wrong. Germline loops: CDR1 LNHDA, CDR2 SQIVND (reference sequence). This CDR3 is built from 13 residues. DNA for the CDR3: TGTGCCAGTAGTGAGGGACAGGGAACCGAGCAGTACTTC. Its protein is CASSEGQGTEQYF.

Written as DNA, the CDR3 is TGTGCCAGCAGTTTCATCCGGAGCTCCGGGGAGCTGTTTTTT. Protein sequence: CASSFIRSSGELFF. The chain combines TRBV12-3 or TRBV12-4 with TRBJ2-2; D is uncertain. Trimming left V 3 bases short and J 6 bases short, with 11 bases between. The CDR3 is 14 amino acids.

V usage is TRBV20-1 and J usage is TRBJ2-5, with TRBD2 matching 9 bases. Germline CDR1 and CDR2: DFQATT and SNEGSKA (reference sequence). V was clipped by 5 bases and J by 2 bases; unmatched bases: 6. There are 14 residues in the CDR3. DNA of the CDR3: TGCAGTGCTGAGTCTAGCGGGATACAAGAGACCCAGTACTTC. Encoded protein: CSAESSGIQETQYF.

V is TRBV9 and J is TRBJ2-5; D is tentatively TRBD1 or TRBD2 (5 bases each). The J call may be incorrect, as the DNA end agrees better with TRBJ2-1. CDR1 and CDR2 from the germline V gene are SGDLS and YYNGEE. There are 14 residues in the CDR3. The CDR3 DNA follows: TGTGCCAGCAGCGTAATAGCGTCTAGGGGTGAGCAGTTCTTC. It specifies CASSVIASRGEQFF.

This chain connects TRBV4-3 to TRBJ2-7; maybe TRBD2 (6 bases). The CDR3 is 13 residues long. From germline, CDR1 is LGHNA and CDR2 YSLEER. V was pared by 3 bases and J by 5 bases, with 11 bases between. CDR3 DNA sequence: TGCGCCAGCAGCCAGGGACTTCCCGACGAGCAGTACTTC. As protein: CASSQGLPDEQYF.

This clonotype was seen a few times. The germline gene is not matched at one end of the junction; a read error may be the cause. J is TRBJ2-7 and V is TRBV11-1, with D unclear. The germline V gene encodes CDR1 SGHAT and CDR2 FQDESV (reference sequence). The CDR3 is 14 residues long. The CDR3 region is CASSLRRNFYEQYF. The CDR3 region has the DNA TGCGCCAGCAGCTTACGGCGCAACTTCTACGAGCAGTACTTC.

This clonotype was seen a few times. This rearrangement joins TRBV12-3 or TRBV12-4 to TRBJ1-2; D possibly corresponds to TRBD1 (6 bases). The CDR3 sequence is 16 residues long. With 5 bases removed from V and 0 bases from J, the gap between germline ends came to 16 bases. The CDR3 sequence: CASSLQGGITNYGYTF. In nucleotides, the CDR3 is TGTGCCAGCAGTCTCCAAGGGGGGATAACTAACTATGGCTACACCTTC.

There are many counts of this clonotype. The V call is TRBV5-1, the J call TRBJ2-1, with 7 bases identical to TRBD2. This CDR3 contains 14 residues. CDR1 is SGHRS, CDR2 YFSETQ, per germline. V dropped 4 bases and J dropped 0; count of bases not matched to a gene: 1. The CDR3 DNA is TGCGCCAGCAGCGGGGGGGACTCCTACAATGAGCAGTTCTTC. Translated, it gives CASSGGDSYNEQFF.

This clonotype was counted only a few times. The chain has TRBV28 and TRBJ2-1; D may correspond to TRBD1 or TRBD2 (6 bases each). The CDR3 spans 14 residues. Germline V gives CDR1 MDHEN, CDR2 SYDVKM. Trimming pared 6 bases from V and 2 bases from J, leaving 11 bases between. The CDR3 spells CASRGAGTYNEQFF. The CDR3 DNA is TGTGCCAGCAGGGGGGCGGGGACCTACAATGAGCAGTTCTTC.

This clonotype was observed a handful of times. The genes are TRBV20-1 and TRBJ2-1; D remains unclear. V lost 1 base, J lost 4 bases, and 5 bases lay in between. The CDR3 length is 12 residues. From germline, CDR1 is DFQATT and CDR2 SNEGSKA (reference sequence). The CDR3 protein is CSARGQYNEQFF. CDR3 sequence (DNA): TGCAGTGCTAGAGGCCAATACAATGAGCAGTTCTTC.

This clonotype was observed a few times. Compared with germline, one end of the junction differs, possibly owing to a read error. The rearrangement uses TRBV29-1 and TRBJ2-3; D may be TRBD1 or TRBD2 (6 bases each). The germline CDR1 and CDR2 sequences are SQVTM and ANQGSEA. This CDR3 comprises 14 residues. The chain's CDR3 is CSVSRGVSTDAQYF. The CDR3 nucleotides are TGCAGCGTTTCTAGGGGGGTCAGCACAGATGCGCAGTATTTT.

This clonotype was observed a handful of times. This chain uses TRBV7-8 with TRBJ1-3, with no clear D. The CDR3 consists of 12 residues. With 1 base removed from V and 8 bases from J, the gap between germline ends came to 6 bases. Germline CDR1 reads SGHVS; CDR2 reads FQNEAQ. CDR3 residues: CASSLVGDTIYF. CDR3 nucleotide sequence: TGTGCCAGCAGCTTAGTCGGGGACACCATATATTTT.

This clonotype was recorded a few times. The V call is TRBV7-9, the J call TRBJ2-7, with no clear D. Germline V lookup: CDR1 SEHNR, CDR2 FQNEAQ (reference sequence). The CDR3 contains 14 residues. V shed 5 bases and J shed 3 bases, with 14 bases lying between them. CDR3 nucleotides: TGTGCCAGCAGCACTCCCGGGCCAATCTACGAGCAGTACTTC. This translates into CASSTPGPIYEQYF.

This clonotype was counted a few times. The V call is TRBV29-1, the J call TRBJ2-3; TRBD1 aligns across 12 bases. The V segment lost 0 bases and the J segment 4 bases; nucleotides outside the gene matches: 5. Germline CDR1 reads SQVTM; CDR2 reads ANQGSEA. There are 16 residues in the CDR3. CDR3 DNA sequence: TGCAGCGTTGAAGAGGGACAGGGGGCGCCCCCAGATACGCAGTATTTT. Amino acid sequence: CSVEEGQGAPPDTQYF.

The rearrangement uses TRBV5-1 and TRBJ1-1, with TRBD1 as a possible D gene (5 bases). The germline V gene has CDR1 SGHRS and CDR2 YFSETQ. V lost 0 bases, J lost 2 bases, and 11 bases lay in between. The CDR3 runs 15 residues. CDR3 in amino acids: CASSLGRGFNTEAFF. CDR3 sequence (DNA): TGCGCCAGCAGCTTGGGACGGGGGTTCAACACTGAAGCTTTCTTT.